One T cell receptor (beta chain) is described in this entry. This record comes from a study of blood T cell repertoires in COVID-19. After removal of 6 bases from V and 4 bases from J, the junction contained 8 bases not matched to a gene. From germline, CDR1 is KGHSH and CDR2 LQKENI. There are 15 residues in the CDR3. Method: immunoSEQ multiplex PCR; TCRdb's copy keeps in-frame clones and lacks some. This table has hundreds of thousands of clones, more than 70% appearing once. The sequenced sample was PBMCs or T cells enriched from blood (not recorded which). The chain carries TRBV18 and TRBJ2-7; 11 bases are shared with TRBD1. The origin of this receptor is a man aged 40-50 years in a cohort exposed to, infected with or recovered from COVID-19 (not recorded which). In DNA form, the CDR3 reads TGTGCCAGCTCCGCCAGGACAGGGGGCTGGTACGAGCAGTACTTC. It codes for CASSARTGGWYEQYF.